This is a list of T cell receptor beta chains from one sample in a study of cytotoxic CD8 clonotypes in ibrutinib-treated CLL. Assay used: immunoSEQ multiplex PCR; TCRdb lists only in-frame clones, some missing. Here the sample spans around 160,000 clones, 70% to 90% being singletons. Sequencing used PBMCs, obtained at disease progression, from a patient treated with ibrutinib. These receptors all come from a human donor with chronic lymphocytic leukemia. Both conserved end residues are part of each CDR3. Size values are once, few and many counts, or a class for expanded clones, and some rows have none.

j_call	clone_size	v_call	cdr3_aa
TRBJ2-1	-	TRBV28	CASRRDQPNEQFF
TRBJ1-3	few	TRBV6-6	CASSPRTDSGNTIYF
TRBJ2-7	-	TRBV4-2	CASSQQGAQVYEQYF
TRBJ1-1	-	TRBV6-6	CASSYSPDRGTEAFF
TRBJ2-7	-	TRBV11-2	CASSSYEQYF
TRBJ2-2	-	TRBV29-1	CSVKMGLAETGELFF
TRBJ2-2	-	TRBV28	CASSSSGSQIGELFF
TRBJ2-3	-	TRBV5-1	CASSLDITGRRTDTQYF
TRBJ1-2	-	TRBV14	CASSPSDGYGYTF
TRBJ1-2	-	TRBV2	CASGVKGDNYGYTF
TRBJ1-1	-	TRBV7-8	CASSLAVGGSNTEAFF
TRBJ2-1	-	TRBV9	CASSVEGSYNEQFF
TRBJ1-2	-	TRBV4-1	CASSQESRSYRGPNYGYTF
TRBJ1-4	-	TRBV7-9	CASSSFGTSNTNEKLFF
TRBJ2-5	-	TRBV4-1	CASSPRQRSQETQYF
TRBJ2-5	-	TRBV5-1	CASSLDAQGYVGETQYF
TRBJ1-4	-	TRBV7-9	CASSLTGVATNEKLFF
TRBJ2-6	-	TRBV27	CASSGRPDSGANVLTF
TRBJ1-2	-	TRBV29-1	CSVEDGWGTGVYGYTF
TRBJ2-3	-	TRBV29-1	CSGGGGSYTDTQYF
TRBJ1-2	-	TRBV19	CASSLRGDYYSGYGYTF
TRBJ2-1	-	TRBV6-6	CASSSLSGRAWNEQFF
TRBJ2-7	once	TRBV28	CASQLTTYEQYF
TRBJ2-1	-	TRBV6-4	CATYGRGNSPYDEQFF
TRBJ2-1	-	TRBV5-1	CASSLEPSGRLLNEQFF
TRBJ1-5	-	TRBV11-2	CASSLFNSNQPQHF
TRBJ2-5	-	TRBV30	CAWRRTRYSDQETQYF
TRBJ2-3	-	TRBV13	CASSFTIGGEGDTQYF
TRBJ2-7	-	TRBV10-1	CASSDRADRQRTYEQYF
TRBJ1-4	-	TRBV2	CASSADGYEKLFF
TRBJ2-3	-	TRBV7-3	CASSLTLGPTDTQYF
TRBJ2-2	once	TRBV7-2	CASSLVAGTYTGELFF
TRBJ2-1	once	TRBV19	CASTRGGNYNEQFF
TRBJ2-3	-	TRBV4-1	CASSPSGRSGDTQYF